A single T cell receptor (beta chain) is shown here with its context. Its antigen is unknown. A much larger clone differs from this one at a single base, so this may be a read error. The sample originates from a study of blood T cells in healthy people across ages. The V segment lost 1 base and the J segment 15 bases; nucleotides outside the gene matches: 9. Germline CDR1 is SGHTA and CDR2 is FQGNSA. The CDR3 consists of 13 residues. Overall study results and limits: No one knew whether donors had CMV, which possibly confounded expanded clonotype changes. With age, beta diversity per million T cells declined roughly linearly, significantly by 30 to 40.

Each sample used at least 6.5 million PBMCs. The use of a sample-barcoded 5' primer and a J-beta primer mix characterized a second PCR of roughly 6 to 11 cycles. TCRdb independently ran MiXCR on the 5' RACE reads; one entry per CDR3 protein. The data hold fewer than 900,000 distinct CDR3 sequences, with roughly two fifths observed a single time. The clonotype originates from a woman aged 60 to 75 in good health. Material for sequencing was blood. This rearrangement joins TRBV7-2 to TRBJ2-1; TRBD2 matches at 7 bases. CDR3 sequence (DNA): TGTACCAGCAGCTTAGTACGGACTAGAAGTCCGTTCTTC. Translating gives CTSSLVRTRSPFF.